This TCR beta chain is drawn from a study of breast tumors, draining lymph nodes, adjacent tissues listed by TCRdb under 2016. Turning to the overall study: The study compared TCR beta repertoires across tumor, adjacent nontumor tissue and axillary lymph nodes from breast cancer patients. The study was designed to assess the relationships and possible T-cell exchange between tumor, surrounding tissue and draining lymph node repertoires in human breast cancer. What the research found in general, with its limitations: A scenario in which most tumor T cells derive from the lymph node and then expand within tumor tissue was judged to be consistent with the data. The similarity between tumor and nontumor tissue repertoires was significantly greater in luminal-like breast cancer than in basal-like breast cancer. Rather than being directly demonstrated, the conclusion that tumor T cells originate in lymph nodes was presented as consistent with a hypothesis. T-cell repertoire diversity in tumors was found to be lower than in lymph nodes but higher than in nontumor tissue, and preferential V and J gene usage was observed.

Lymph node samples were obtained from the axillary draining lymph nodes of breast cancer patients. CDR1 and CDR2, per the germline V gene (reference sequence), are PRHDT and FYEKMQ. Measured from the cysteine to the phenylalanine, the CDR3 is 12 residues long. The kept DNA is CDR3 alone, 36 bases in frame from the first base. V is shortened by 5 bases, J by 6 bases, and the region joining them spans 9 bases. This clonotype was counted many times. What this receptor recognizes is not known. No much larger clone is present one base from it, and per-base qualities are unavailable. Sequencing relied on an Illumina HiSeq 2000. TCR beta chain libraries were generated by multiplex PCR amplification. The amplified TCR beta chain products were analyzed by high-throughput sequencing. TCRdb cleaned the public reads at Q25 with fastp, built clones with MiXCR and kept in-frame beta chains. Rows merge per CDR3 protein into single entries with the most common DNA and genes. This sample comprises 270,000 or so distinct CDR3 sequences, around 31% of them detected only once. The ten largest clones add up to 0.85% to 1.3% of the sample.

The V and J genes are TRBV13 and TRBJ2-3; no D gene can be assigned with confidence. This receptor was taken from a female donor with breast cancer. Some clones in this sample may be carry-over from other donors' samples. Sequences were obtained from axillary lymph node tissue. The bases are TGTGCCAGCAGCCAACAAATGGATACGCAGTATTTT. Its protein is CASSQQMDTQYF.